This is a list of T cell receptor beta chains from one sample in a study of shared clonotypes between healthy human individuals. Sequencing was performed with immunoSEQ multiplex PCR; in TCRdb, only in-frame clones are kept and a portion is missing. The sample carries 600,000 or so clones, 95% to 98% recorded once. The specimen was naive CD8+ T cells sorted from blood. Receptor source: a man younger than 45 in good health. Both conserved end residues are part of each CDR3. The order of the fields is D gene, clone size, J gene, V gene, CDR3 DNA, CDR3 protein. D genes are given only for firm matches. Where a row states a size, it is once, few, many or the class of an expanded clone; other rows omit it.

TRBD1	NA	TRBJ2-2	TRBV30	TGTGCCTGGAACACAGGGGGCAGCGGGGAGCTGTTTTTT	CAWNTGGSGELFF
NA	NA	TRBJ1-1	TRBV11-2	TGTGCCAGCAGCCTAGGGCTACCAAACACTGAAGCTTTCTTT	CASSLGLPNTEAFF
NA	NA	TRBJ2-1	TRBV4-1	TGCGCCAGCAGCCAAGAAAAGCCCCAGAACCGGGGTCCCCGATACAATGAGCAGTTCTTC	CASSQEKPQNRGPRYNEQFF
NA	once	TRBJ1-1	TRBV18	TGTGCCAGCTCAAGTCCGGGACCCGAAGCTTTCTTT	CASSSPGPEAFF
TRBD1	NA	TRBJ2-1	TRBV9	TGTGCCAGCAGCGTACAGGACAGGGGCTTTGAGCAGTTCTTC	CASSVQDRGFEQFF
TRBD1	NA	TRBJ1-4	TRBV15	TGTGCCACCAGCAGGGTGCCAGGGGGCTGGGCAACTAATGAAAAACTGTTTTTT	CATSRVPGGWATNEKLFF
NA	NA	TRBJ1-1	TRBV9	TGTGCCAGCAGCGTAGTGCGGGGAATGAACACTGAAGCTTTCTTT	CASSVVRGMNTEAFF
NA	once	TRBJ2-1	TRBV5-6	TGTGCCAGCAGCTTTTTTAATGAGCAGTTCTTC	CASSFFNEQFF
NA	NA	TRBJ1-4	TRBV7-9	TGTGCCAGCACAGACTCAACTAATGAAAAACTGTTTTTT	CASTDSTNEKLFF
TRBD2	NA	TRBJ2-1	TRBV6-1	TGTGCCAGCAGTGAAACTACTCATAGCGGGAGGGATGAGCAGTTCTTC	CASSETTHSGRDEQFF
NA	NA	TRBJ2-2	TRBV14	TGTGCCAGCAGCCAACGCACGCCCCCCGGGGAGCTGTTTTTT	CASSQRTPPGELFF
NA	NA	TRBJ2-1	TRBV7-9	TGTGCCAGCAGCTTAGTCCTGGCGGACAATGAGCAGTTCTTC	CASSLVLADNEQFF
TRBD2	NA	TRBJ2-7	TRBV27	TGTGCCAGCAGTTTATCAAGCGGGACCTACGAGCAGTACTTC	CASSLSSGTYEQYF
NA	NA	TRBJ1-4	TRBV7-2	TGTGCCAGCAGCTTAGAGGACAGTGGAGCCGAAAAACTGTTTTTT	CASSLEDSGAEKLFF
NA	NA	TRBJ1-1	TRBV6-5	TGTGCCAGCAGTCCGTGGGAGGGGACTGAAGCTTTCTTT	CASSPWEGTEAFF
TRBD1	NA	TRBJ2-5	TRBV15	TGTGCCACCAGCACCAGGACAGGGGGCGCGAAGGGCCAGTACTTC	CATSTRTGGAKGQYF
TRBD1	NA	TRBJ2-3	TRBV7-2	TGTGCCAGCGGGCTGGGACAGGGTACAGATACGCAGTATTTT	CASGLGQGTDTQYF
NA	NA	TRBJ2-1	TRBV2	TGTGCCCCTGTCGGGACTCTGAATGAGCAGTTCTTC	CAPVGTLNEQFF
NA	NA	TRBJ2-3	TRBV7-2	TGTGCCAGCTCTGAGCGGGTAACTAGCACAGATACGCAGTATTTT	CASSERVTSTDTQYF
NA	NA	TRBJ2-1	TRBV18	TGTGCCAGCTCAGGGCATGAGCAGTTCTTC	CASSGHEQFF
NA	NA	TRBJ2-1	TRBV6-5	NA	CASSSSTAINEQFF
NA	NA	TRBJ2-1	TRBV27	TGTGCCAGCAGTGGTAGCTTATATGAGCAGTTCTTC	CASSGSLYEQFF